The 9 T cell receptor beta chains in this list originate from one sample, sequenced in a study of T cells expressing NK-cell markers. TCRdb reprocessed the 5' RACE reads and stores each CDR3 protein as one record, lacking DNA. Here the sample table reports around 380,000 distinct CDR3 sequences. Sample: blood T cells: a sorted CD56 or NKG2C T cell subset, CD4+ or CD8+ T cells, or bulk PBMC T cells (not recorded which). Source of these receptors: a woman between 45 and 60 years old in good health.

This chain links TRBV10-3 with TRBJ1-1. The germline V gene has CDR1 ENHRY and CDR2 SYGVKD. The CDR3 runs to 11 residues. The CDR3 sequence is CAINVAGEAFF.

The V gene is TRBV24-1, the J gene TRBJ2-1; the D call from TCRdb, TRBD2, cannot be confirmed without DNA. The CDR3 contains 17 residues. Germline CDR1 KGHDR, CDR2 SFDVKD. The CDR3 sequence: CATSECRGGGDYNEQFF.

CDR3 sequence: CASSLEVLAGAKTQYF. The chain employs TRBV5-1 and TRBJ2-5; checking the TCRdb D call of TRBD2 is not possible without DNA. The CDR3 length is 16 residues. In germline, CDR1 is SGHRS, CDR2 YFSETQ. Supplemented by reference TRBV5-1 and TRBJ2-5, the full variable domain reads KAGVTQTPRYLIKTRGQQVTLSCSPISGHRSVSWYQQTPGQGLQFLFEYFSETQRNKGNFPGRFSGRQFSNSRSEMNVSTLELGDSALYLCASSLEVLAGAKTQYFGPGTRLLVL.

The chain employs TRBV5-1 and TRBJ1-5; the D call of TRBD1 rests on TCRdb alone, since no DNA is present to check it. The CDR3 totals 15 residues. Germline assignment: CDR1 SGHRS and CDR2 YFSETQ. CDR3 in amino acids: CASSQGTGSNQPQHF.

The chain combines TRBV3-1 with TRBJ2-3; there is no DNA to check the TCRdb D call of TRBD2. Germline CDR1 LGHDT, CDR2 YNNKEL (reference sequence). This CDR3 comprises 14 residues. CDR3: CASSETAGADTQYF.

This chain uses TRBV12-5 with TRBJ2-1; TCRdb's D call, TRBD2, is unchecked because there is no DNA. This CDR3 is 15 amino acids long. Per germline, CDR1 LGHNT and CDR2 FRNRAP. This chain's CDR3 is CASPPSGRALDEQFF.

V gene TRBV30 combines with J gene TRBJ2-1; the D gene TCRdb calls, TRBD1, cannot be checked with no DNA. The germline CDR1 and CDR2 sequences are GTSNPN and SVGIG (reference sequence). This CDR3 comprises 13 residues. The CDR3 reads CAWSVRGAAEQFF.

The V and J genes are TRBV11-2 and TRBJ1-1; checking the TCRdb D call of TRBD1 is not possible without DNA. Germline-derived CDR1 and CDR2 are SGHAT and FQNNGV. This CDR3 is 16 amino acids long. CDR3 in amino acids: CASSLPLIRGNTEAFF.

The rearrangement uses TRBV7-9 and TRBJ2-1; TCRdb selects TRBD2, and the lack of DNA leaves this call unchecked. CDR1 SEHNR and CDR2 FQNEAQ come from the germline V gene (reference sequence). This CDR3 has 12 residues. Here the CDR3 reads CASSLEWTSQFF. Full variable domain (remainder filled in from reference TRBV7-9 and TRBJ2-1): DTGVSQNPRHKITKRGQNVTFRCDPISEHNRLYWYRQTLGQGPEFLTYFQNEAQLEKSRLLSDRFSAERPKGSFSTLEIQRTEQGDSAMYLCASSLEWTSQFFGPGTRLTVL.